This T cell receptor beta chain appears in the sequencing data of a study of STAT5B mutations in CD4+ large granular lymphocyte leukemia. Study context: Among healthy donors, a particular HLA allele went with more CDR3 'QG' motifs. Findings of the study overall: 8/27 top patient clones versus 2/35 control clones were TRBV06-family.

Data came from immunoSEQ multiplex PCR; TCRdb stores just in-frame clones and leaves some out. The sample lists over 30,000 clones; just over 75% were seen once. Concerning this clone: Its antigen is undetermined.

There are 12 residues in the CDR3. Germline CDR1 SNHLY, CDR2 FYNNEI. Trimming removed 6 bases at V and 2 bases at J, with 8 bases between. The sequence derives from a human donor in good health. Sequenced sample: CD4+ T cells from blood buffy coats. The V and J genes are TRBV2 and TRBJ2-7; D gene ambiguous. The chain's CDR3 is CASRATTYEQYF. CDR3 nucleotide sequence: TGTGCCAGCAGGGCAACTACCTACGAGCAGTACTTC.